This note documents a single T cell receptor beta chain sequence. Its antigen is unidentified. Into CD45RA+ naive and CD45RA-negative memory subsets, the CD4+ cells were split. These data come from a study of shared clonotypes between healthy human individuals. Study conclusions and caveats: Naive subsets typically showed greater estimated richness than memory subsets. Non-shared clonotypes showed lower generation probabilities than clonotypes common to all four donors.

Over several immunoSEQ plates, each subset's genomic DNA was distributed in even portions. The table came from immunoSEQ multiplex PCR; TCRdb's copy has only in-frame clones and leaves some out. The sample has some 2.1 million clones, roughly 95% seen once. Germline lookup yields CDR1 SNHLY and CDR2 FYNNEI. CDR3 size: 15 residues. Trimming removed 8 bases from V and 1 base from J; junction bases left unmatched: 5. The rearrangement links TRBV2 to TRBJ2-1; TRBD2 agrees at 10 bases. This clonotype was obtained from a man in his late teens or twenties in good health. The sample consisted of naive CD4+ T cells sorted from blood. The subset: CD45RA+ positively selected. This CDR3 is CASGDSGRSYNEQFF. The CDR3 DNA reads TGTGCCAGCGGAGATAGCGGGAGGTCCTACAATGAGCAGTTCTTC.